The present T cell receptor beta chain was sequenced within a study of identical twins. MiXCR was run by TCRdb on the 5' RACE reads, yielding one entry per CDR3 protein. Among some 570,000 distinct CDR3 sequences listed, about a fifth were seen once. The trim removed 5 bases at V and 9 bases at J, leaving 13 bases unmatched. The CDR3 is 15 amino acids. Germline V lookup: CDR1 SGHAT, CDR2 FQNNGV. There are a few counts of this clonotype. The same sample was also used in a study of yellow fever vaccine responses in identical twins. As that study records: On the reported evidence, twins' vaccine T cell responses seemed partly convergent and partly personalized.

This clonotype was obtained from a woman between 18 and 30 years old in good health. This chain links TRBV11-2 with TRBJ2-5, with 9 bases identical to TRBD2. The sequenced sample was CD4+ T cells sorted from blood. The CDR3 here is CASSAGASGKVPQYF. The DNA of the CDR3 is TGTGCCAGCAGCGCAGGGGCTAGCGGGAAGGTTCCCCAGTACTTC.